These T cell receptor beta chains were read from a single sample in a study of T-cell reconstitution after alpha-beta-depleted transplantation in children. MiXCR, run by TCRdb on the PCR reads, gives a single entry per CDR3 protein. The sample lists approximately 1,000,000 distinct CDR3 sequences, around 30% occurring once. The material sequenced was PBMCs, mostly from graft donor cells, taken 360 days after TCRalphabeta/CD19-depleted stem cell transplant. The receptors here all came from a boy younger than two who had a stem cell transplant for SCID, so the T cells may come from the graft donor. The CDR3 runs from the conserved cysteine through the conserved F or W. D genes are given only for firm matches. Size tells how often a clone was seen (once, few, many) or the class of an expanded clone, and some rows leave it out.

d_call: NA; j_call: TRBJ2-7; v_call: TRBV11-1; clone_size: few; cdr3_aa: CASSPNRGLPSYEQYF; cdr3_nt: TGTGCCAGCAGCCCGAACCGAGGGCTCCCTTCCTACGAGCAGTACTTC
d_call: NA; j_call: TRBJ1-1; v_call: TRBV30; clone_size: few; cdr3_aa: CAWRGRISNTEAFF; cdr3_nt: TGTGCCTGGAGGGGGAGGATATCGAACACTGAAGCTTTCTTT
d_call: NA; j_call: TRBJ2-2; v_call: TRBV18; clone_size: NA; cdr3_aa: CASSPRQSNTGELFF; cdr3_nt: TGTGCCAGCTCACCACGACAGTCGAACACCGGGGAGCTGTTTTTT
d_call: NA; j_call: TRBJ2-3; v_call: TRBV3-1; clone_size: few; cdr3_aa: CASSPYQGGPGSRTDTQYF; cdr3_nt: TGTGCCAGCAGCCCCTATCAGGGGGGGCCCGGCAGTCGCACAGATACGCAGTATTTT
d_call: TRBD1; j_call: TRBJ1-3; v_call: TRBV5-1; clone_size: few; cdr3_aa: CASRPDRVRNTIYF; cdr3_nt: TGCGCCAGCAGGCCGGACAGGGTTCGAAACACCATATATTTT
d_call: NA; j_call: TRBJ2-2; v_call: TRBV10-3; clone_size: NA; cdr3_aa: CAISERTPNTGELFF; cdr3_nt: TGTGCCATCAGTGAGCGGACTCCTAACACCGGGGAGCTGTTTTTT
d_call: NA; j_call: TRBJ2-5; v_call: TRBV20-1; clone_size: many; cdr3_aa: CSARGAGYQETQYF; cdr3_nt: TGCAGTGCTAGAGGGGCAGGGTACCAAGAGACCCAGTACTTC
d_call: NA; j_call: TRBJ2-1; v_call: TRBV7-7; clone_size: once; cdr3_aa: CASSSGVGVDEQFF; cdr3_nt: TGTGCCAGCAGCTCCGGGGTCGGAGTCGATGAGCAGTTCTTC
d_call: TRBD1; j_call: TRBJ2-7; v_call: TRBV5-5; clone_size: few; cdr3_aa: CASSSGTGGVYEQYF; cdr3_nt: TGTGCCAGCAGCTCCGGGACAGGGGGTGTTTACGAGCAGTACTTC
d_call: NA; j_call: TRBJ1-5; v_call: TRBV4-2; clone_size: NA; cdr3_aa: CASSQEGSQPQHF; cdr3_nt: TGTGCCAGCAGCCAAGAGGGATCTCAGCCCCAGCATTTT
d_call: TRBD1; j_call: TRBJ2-1; v_call: TRBV6-2/TRBV6-3; clone_size: NA; cdr3_aa: CASRPQGRLVNEQFF; cdr3_nt: TGTGCCAGCAGGCCACAGGGGCGCTTAGTCAATGAGCAGTTCTTC
d_call: NA; j_call: TRBJ1-1; v_call: TRBV7-9; clone_size: NA; cdr3_aa: CASSPSRERYTEAFF; cdr3_nt: TGTGCCAGCAGCCCTAGTAGGGAGAGATACACTGAAGCTTTCTTT
d_call: NA; j_call: TRBJ2-7; v_call: TRBV12-3/TRBV12-4; clone_size: NA; cdr3_aa: CASSDKTGIAYEQYF; cdr3_nt: TGTGCCAGCAGCGATAAAACAGGGATCGCCTACGAGCAGTACTTC
d_call: NA; j_call: TRBJ1-2; v_call: TRBV9; clone_size: NA; cdr3_aa: CASSLSRASAYGYTF; cdr3_nt: TGTGCCAGCAGCCTCTCAAGGGCCTCCGCTTATGGCTACACCTTC
d_call: NA; j_call: TRBJ2-5; v_call: TRBV19; clone_size: NA; cdr3_aa: CASSGRFQETQYF; cdr3_nt: TGTGCCAGTAGTGGGAGATTCCAAGAGACCCAGTACTTC
d_call: NA; j_call: TRBJ2-1; v_call: TRBV24-1; clone_size: NA; cdr3_aa: CATSGRGRNRNEQFF; cdr3_nt: TGTGCCACCAGTGGTAGAGGACGGAACCGCAATGAGCAGTTCTTC
d_call: TRBD1; j_call: TRBJ2-2; v_call: TRBV12-3/TRBV12-4; clone_size: few; cdr3_aa: CASSTHRGRNTGELFF; cdr3_nt: TGTGCCAGCAGTACACACAGGGGGCGAAACACCGGGGAGCTGTTTTTT
d_call: TRBD1; j_call: TRBJ2-5; v_call: TRBV2; clone_size: few; cdr3_aa: CASSHRGRETQYF; cdr3_nt: TGTGCCAGCAGCCACAGGGGTCGGGAGACCCAGTACTTC
d_call: NA; j_call: TRBJ2-7; v_call: TRBV6-5; clone_size: few; cdr3_aa: CASSYVPAEFYEQYF; cdr3_nt: TGTGCCAGCAGTTATGTTCCGGCCGAATTCTACGAGCAGTACTTC
d_call: NA; j_call: TRBJ2-1; v_call: TRBV5-1; clone_size: NA; cdr3_aa: CASSSDSGLEQFF; cdr3_nt: TGCGCCAGCAGCTCTGACTCGGGGTTGGAGCAGTTCTTC
d_call: TRBD1; j_call: TRBJ2-1; v_call: TRBV27; clone_size: NA; cdr3_aa: CASSTMGQSNEQFF; cdr3_nt: TGTGCCAGCAGTACGATGGGACAGTCCAATGAGCAGTTCTTC
d_call: TRBD1; j_call: TRBJ2-4; v_call: TRBV11-1; clone_size: NA; cdr3_aa: CASSLRRDREAKNIQYF; cdr3_nt: TGTGCCAGCAGCTTAAGGCGGGACAGGGAGGCCAAAAACATTCAGTACTTC
d_call: NA; j_call: TRBJ2-7; v_call: TRBV6-2/TRBV6-3; clone_size: few; cdr3_aa: CASSYAVVGQGEQYF; cdr3_nt: TGTGCCAGCAGTTACGCCGTAGTGGGACAAGGGGAGCAGTACTTC
d_call: TRBD2; j_call: TRBJ2-3; v_call: TRBV4-1; clone_size: few; cdr3_aa: CASSQLMGLAADTQYF; cdr3_nt: TGCGCCAGCAGCCAACTAATGGGTCTAGCGGCAGATACGCAGTATTTT
d_call: NA; j_call: TRBJ2-7; v_call: TRBV6-2/TRBV6-3; clone_size: NA; cdr3_aa: CASRRPDSYEQYF; cdr3_nt: TGTGCCAGCAGAAGACCCGACAGCTACGAGCAGTACTTC
d_call: NA; j_call: TRBJ2-4; v_call: TRBV20-1; clone_size: few; cdr3_aa: CSARSTAKNIQYF; cdr3_nt: TGCAGTGCTAGGAGCACAGCCAAAAACATTCAGTACTTC
d_call: NA; j_call: TRBJ2-7; v_call: TRBV29-1; clone_size: few; cdr3_aa: CSVAGPYEQYF; cdr3_nt: TGCAGCGTTGCTGGTCCTTACGAGCAGTACTTC
d_call: NA; j_call: TRBJ2-3; v_call: TRBV5-6; clone_size: many; cdr3_aa: CASSFGLLSTDTQYF; cdr3_nt: TGTGCCAGCAGCTTCGGGCTGCTTAGCACAGATACGCAGTATTTT
d_call: NA; j_call: TRBJ2-7; v_call: TRBV25-1; clone_size: NA; cdr3_aa: CASLYSGEQYF; cdr3_nt: TGTGCCAGCCTATACTCAGGCGAGCAGTACTTC
d_call: TRBD1; j_call: TRBJ2-2; v_call: TRBV28; clone_size: NA; cdr3_aa: CASSPGTANTNTGELFF; cdr3_nt: TGTGCCAGCAGCCCCGGGACAGCCAATACGAACACCGGGGAGCTGTTTTTT
d_call: TRBD1; j_call: TRBJ2-3; v_call: TRBV29-1; clone_size: NA; cdr3_aa: CSVEPGQGRVDTQYF; cdr3_nt: TGCAGCGTTGAGCCGGGACAGGGGCGCGTAGATACGCAGTATTTT
d_call: TRBD1; j_call: TRBJ1-6; v_call: TRBV20-1; clone_size: few; cdr3_aa: CSARDRGRESSPLHF; cdr3_nt: TGCAGTGCTAGAGACAGGGGGCGAGAAAGTTCACCCCTCCACTTT
d_call: NA; j_call: TRBJ1-1; v_call: TRBV12-3/TRBV12-4; clone_size: few; cdr3_aa: CASSFIGRTNAEAFF; cdr3_nt: TGTGCCAGCAGTTTTATCGGACGAACGAACGCTGAAGCTTTCTTT
d_call: TRBD1; j_call: TRBJ2-7; v_call: TRBV27; clone_size: NA; cdr3_aa: CASSLLFGTGPHEQYF; cdr3_nt: TGTGCCAGCAGTTTATTGTTCGGGACAGGGCCCCACGAGCAGTACTTC
d_call: NA; j_call: TRBJ2-3; v_call: TRBV4-1; clone_size: NA; cdr3_aa: CASSQEKGVGTTDTQYF; cdr3_nt: TGCGCCAGCAGCCAAGAAAAGGGGGTGGGAACCACAGATACGCAGTATTTT
d_call: NA; j_call: TRBJ2-1; v_call: TRBV5-1; clone_size: many; cdr3_aa: CASRDQLEGSYNEQFF; cdr3_nt: TGCGCCAGCAGAGACCAATTAGAAGGGTCTTACAATGAGCAGTTCTTC
d_call: NA; j_call: TRBJ1-2; v_call: TRBV28; clone_size: many; cdr3_aa: CASSPGLTPLYGYTF; cdr3_nt: TGTGCCAGCAGTCCAGGATTAACTCCGCTCTATGGCTACACCTTC
d_call: TRBD2; j_call: TRBJ2-3; v_call: TRBV20-1; clone_size: NA; cdr3_aa: CSATPGTSNRDTQYF; cdr3_nt: TGCAGTGCTACCCCTGGGACTAGCAATAGAGATACGCAGTATTTT
d_call: NA; j_call: TRBJ2-2; v_call: TRBV5-5; clone_size: few; cdr3_aa: CASSLPGTPNTGELFF; cdr3_nt: TGTGCCAGCAGCTTACCCGGGACACCAAACACCGGGGAGCTGTTTTTT
d_call: TRBD1; j_call: TRBJ1-1; v_call: TRBV7-6; clone_size: NA; cdr3_aa: CASSLGNRGNTEAFF; cdr3_nt: TGTGCCAGCAGCTTAGGAAACAGGGGCAACACTGAAGCTTTCTTT
d_call: NA; j_call: TRBJ2-1; v_call: TRBV24-1; clone_size: NA; cdr3_aa: CATSDFSYNEQFF; cdr3_nt: TGTGCCACCAGTGATTTCTCCTACAATGAGCAGTTCTTC
d_call: TRBD1; j_call: TRBJ2-1; v_call: TRBV11-2; clone_size: NA; cdr3_aa: CASSLEADRVNEQFF; cdr3_nt: TGTGCCAGCAGCTTAGAGGCGGACAGGGTGAATGAGCAGTTCTTC
d_call: NA; j_call: TRBJ2-7; v_call: TRBV27; clone_size: few; cdr3_aa: CATKGPPTSYEQYF; cdr3_nt: TGTGCCACCAAGGGACCGCCTACCTCCTACGAGCAGTACTTC
d_call: NA; j_call: TRBJ2-2; v_call: TRBV28; clone_size: few; cdr3_aa: CASSLDSENTGELFF; cdr3_nt: TGTGCCAGCAGTCTGGACAGCGAGAACACCGGGGAGCTGTTTTTT